These 21 T cell receptor beta chains share one sample of origin, sequenced in a study of TIL therapy for anti-PD-1-resistant metastatic lung cancer. Time point given: pre-treatment sample, taken before nivolumab and TIL therapy. Tumor tissue came from excised metastases, mostly pleural nodules or supraclavicular lymph nodes. This was the immunoSEQ v3 assay. Assay: immunoSEQ multiplex PCR; the TCRdb copy retains only in-frame clones and omits some. The data hold 95,000 or so clones, with 50% to 70% observed a single time. The material sequenced was tumor tissue, taken at baseline. These receptors came from a person between 25 and 80 years old with non-small cell lung cancer.

This chain joins TRBV5-5 and TRBJ1-6; 8 bases line up with TRBD1. After removal of 0 bases from V and 9 bases from J, the junction contained 8 bases not matched to a gene. This CDR3 region has 16 residues. The germline V gene has CDR1 SGHKS and CDR2 YYEKEE (reference sequence). The CDR3 protein is CASSLGSGTGGSPLHF. The CDR3 DNA is TGTGCCAGCAGCTTGGGGTCCGGGACAGGAGGTTCACCCCTCCACTTT.

The rearrangement links TRBV4-2 to TRBJ2-1; perhaps TRBD2 as D (5 bases). The CDR3 extends over 16 amino acids. From germline, CDR1 is LGHNA and CDR2 YNFKEQ. The V end was cut by 2 bases, the J end by 0 bases, with 11 bases between. This CDR3 is CASSQRWESSYNEQFF. The CDR3 DNA follows: TGTGCCAGCAGCCAAAGATGGGAGAGCTCCTACAATGAGCAGTTCTTC.

The genes are TRBV27 and TRBJ2-2; perhaps TRBD2 as D (5 bases). Between the trimmed V and J ends, which lost 7 bases and 3 bases, there was a span of 12 bases. CDR3 length equals 14 residues. Germline-derived CDR1 and CDR2 are MNHEY and SMNVEV (reference sequence). This chain's CDR3 is CASKRGWDTGELFF. The DNA of the CDR3 is TGTGCCAGCAAGCGAGGGTGGGACACCGGGGAGCTGTTTTTT.

This clone was observed a single time. V and J are TRBV13 and TRBJ2-5, with TRBD1 matching 9 bases. The junction had 7 bases not matched to a gene; V was cut back by 5 bases and J by 3 bases. CDR1 is PRHDT, CDR2 FYEKMQ, per germline (reference sequence). CDR3 length equals 15 residues. The CDR3 nucleotides are TGTGCCAGCAGCCCTAGGGGGACAGGGAAAGAGACCCAGTACTTC. This translates into CASSPRGTGKETQYF.

The chain couples TRBV9 to TRBJ2-1; 15 bases line up with TRBD2. The CDR3 length is 16 residues. Germline V gene lookup returns CDR1 SGDLS and CDR2 YYNGEE. The ends lost 4 bases at V and 7 bases at J; junction bases unmatched: 6. For the CDR3, the DNA is TGTGCCAGCAGCTCACCGGGACTAGCGGGGGGTAATGAGCAGTTCTTC. Protein sequence: CASSSPGLAGGNEQFF.

This clone was observed a handful of times. The V and J genes are TRBV13 and TRBJ2-1, with TRBD2 identical over 8 bases. Germline lookup yields CDR1 PRHDT and CDR2 FYEKMQ (reference sequence). The CDR3 contains 16 residues. V lost 3 bases, J lost 8 bases, and 12 bases stayed unmatched. The CDR3 region has the DNA TGTGCCAGCAGCTTCCACGGGGGGGCCTTTATTTATGAGCAGTTCTTC. Residues: CASSFHGGAFIYEQFF.

The rearrangement uses TRBV19 and TRBJ2-7; perhaps TRBD2 as D (5 bases). In germline, CDR1 is LNHDA, CDR2 SQIVND (reference sequence). The CDR3 is made up of 13 amino acids. The V end lost 3 bases, the J end lost 2 bases, and 8 bases lay between the germline ends. CDR3 region: CASSIGGAYEQYF. Written as DNA, the CDR3 is TGTGCCAGTAGTATCGGAGGAGCCTACGAGCAGTACTTC.

The chain has TRBV6-5 and TRBJ2-5; 10 nucleotides line up with TRBD1. V lost 6 bases and J lost 5; bases outside the gene matches: 6. This CDR3 is built from 14 residues. Germline V lookup: CDR1 MNHEY, CDR2 SVGAGI. The CDR3 reads CASSRGQGIETQYF. Written as DNA, the CDR3 is TGTGCCAGCAGCCGGGGACAGGGGATTGAGACCCAGTACTTC.

V gene TRBV5-1 combines with J gene TRBJ2-3; D gene unclear. The CDR3 covers 14 residues. Trimming pared 0 bases from V and 2 bases from J, leaving 7 bases between. CDR1 is SGHRS and CDR2 is YFSETQ in the germline V gene. DNA of the CDR3: TGCGCCAGCAGCTTGGGGGAACCCACAGATACGCAGTATTTT. Translating it yields CASSLGEPTDTQYF.

The V call is TRBV5-1, the J call TRBJ1-4, with D possibly being TRBD1 (5 bases). The V gene's germline CDR1 is SGHRS and CDR2 YFSETQ. V gave up 3 bases and J gave up 8 bases, with 14 bases separating them. CDR3 length equals 14 residues. CDR3 sequence: CASSYAGSDEKLFF. CDR3 DNA: TGCGCCAGCAGCTACGCAGGGAGTGACGAAAAACTGTTTTTT.

V and J are TRBV10-1 and TRBJ2-1, with D perhaps TRBD1 (5 bases). V was trimmed by 8 bases and J by 0 bases, leaving 14 bases between them. Germline V gene sequence: CDR1 WNHNN, CDR2 SYGVQD (reference sequence). The CDR3 runs to 15 residues. The CDR3 coding sequence is TGCGCCAGCCGCAACAGGCCTCGCTCCTACAATGAGCAGTTCTTC. Translation gives CASRNRPRSYNEQFF.

This clone was seen only a few times. This chain uses TRBV7-9 with TRBJ1-1; D perhaps matches TRBD1 (5 bases). This CDR3 has 17 amino acids. Germline V gene sequence: CDR1 SEHNR, CDR2 FQNEAQ (reference sequence). V was trimmed by 5 bases and J by 0 bases, leaving 19 bases between them. The DNA of the CDR3 is TGTGCCAGCAGCACCCTTGGGTTTGGGGGAATGAACACTGAAGCTTTCTTT. This sequence encodes CASSTLGFGGMNTEAFF.

This clone was recorded once. The rearrangement joins TRBV4-1 to TRBJ2-5; unclear D gene. This CDR3 contains 13 residues. The germline gives CDR1 MGHRA, CDR2 YSYEKL. V lost 4 bases, J lost 3 bases, and 9 bases lay in between. For the CDR3, the DNA is TGCGCCAGCAGCCGCACAGAAAAAGAGACCCAGTACTTC. Translated: CASSRTEKETQYF.

The V and J genes are TRBV6-5 and TRBJ2-7; D not certain. Germline values: CDR1 MNHEY, CDR2 SVGAGI. The CDR3 covers 14 residues. V was clipped by 8 bases and J by 0 bases, with 14 bases between them. CDR3 sequence reads: CASRRTASSYEQYF. The CDR3 coding sequence is TGTGCCAGCCGTCGGACCGCAAGCTCCTACGAGCAGTACTTC.

This clone was seen a single time. This sequence joins TRBV5-1 and TRBJ1-2, with D possibly TRBD1 on 5 matching bases. The CDR3 runs 14 residues. Germline V gives CDR1 SGHRS, CDR2 YFSETQ. V lost 4 bases, J lost 8 bases, and 18 bases lay in between. The CDR3 protein is CASSTTSRGIGYTF. The CDR3 region has the DNA TGCGCCAGCAGCACCACCTCCCGGGGCATCGGCTACACCTTC.

The sample holds a few counts of this clone. The rearrangement uses TRBV7-8 and TRBJ1-1; a possible D gene is TRBD1 (5 bases). Germline V gives CDR1 SGHVS, CDR2 FQNEAQ. Trimming shortened V by 3 bases and J by 11 bases, and 16 bases separated the two germline ends. This CDR3 spans 13 amino acids. This CDR3 reads CASSFRSGDEAFF. CDR3 nucleotides: TGTGCCAGCAGCTTTCGATCGGGGGATGAGGCTTTCTTT.

The rearrangement links TRBV7-2 to TRBJ1-2; D unclear. Germline CDR1 reads SGHTA; CDR2 reads FQGNSA. This CDR3 has 12 residues. V was clipped by 4 bases and J by 8 bases, with 11 bases between them. The CDR3 reads CASSSTTWGYTF. The CDR3 DNA follows: TGTGCCAGCAGCTCCACGACGTGGGGCTACACCTTC.

The chain carries TRBV6-4 and TRBJ1-4; weak D call: TRBD1 (5 bases). Trimming took off 7 bases at V and 3 bases at J, with 9 bases between the two ends. The CDR3 runs 13 residues. The germline V gene encodes CDR1 MRHNA and CDR2 SNTAGT. The CDR3 protein is CASTRGPNEKLFF. The CDR3 region has the DNA TGTGCCAGCACACGGGGCCCTAATGAAAAACTGTTTTTT.

The chain employs TRBV7-3 and TRBJ2-1; tentative D call: TRBD1 (6 bases). The ends were cut back, 5 bases at V and 6 bases at J, with 14 bases in the middle. There are 14 residues in the CDR3. Looked up from germline, CDR1 is SGHTA and CDR2 is FQGTGA. CDR3 DNA: TGTGCCAGCAGCCCGTCAGGGGTGGCCAATGAGCAGTTCTTC. The encoded protein is CASSPSGVANEQFF.

The chain uses TRBV28 and TRBJ2-7; the D gene is possibly TRBD1 (6 bases). Germline V lookup: CDR1 MDHEN, CDR2 SYDVKM. The CDR3 runs to 13 residues. V lost 5 bases to trimming and J lost 2 bases, with 10 bases between them. DNA for the CDR3: TGTGCCAGCAGTCTCAGGGGCCCCTACGAGCAGTACTTC. This encodes CASSLRGPYEQYF.

The chain is built from TRBV3-1 (or the pseudogene TRBV3-2) and TRBJ2-1, with D tentatively TRBD2 (6 bases). Trimming pared 1 base from V and 0 bases from J, leaving 22 bases between. CDR1 and CDR2 (germline): LGHDT, YNNKEL (reference sequence). This CDR3 has 20 residues. CDR3: CASSQVKGAGRELSYNEQFF. In DNA, the CDR3 is TGTGCCAGCAGCCAAGTCAAGGGAGCCGGGAGAGAGCTCTCCTACAATGAGCAGTTCTTC.